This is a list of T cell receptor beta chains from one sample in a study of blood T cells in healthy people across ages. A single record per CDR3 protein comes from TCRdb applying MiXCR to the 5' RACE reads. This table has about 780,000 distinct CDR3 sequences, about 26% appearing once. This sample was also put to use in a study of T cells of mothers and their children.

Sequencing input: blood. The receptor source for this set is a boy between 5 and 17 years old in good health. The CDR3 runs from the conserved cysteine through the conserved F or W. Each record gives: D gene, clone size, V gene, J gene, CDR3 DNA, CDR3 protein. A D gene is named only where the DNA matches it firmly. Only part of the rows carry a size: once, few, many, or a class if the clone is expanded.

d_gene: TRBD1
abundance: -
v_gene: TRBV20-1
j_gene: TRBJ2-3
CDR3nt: TGCAGTGCTAGGGGTGGGACAGGGATGGATACGCAGTATTTT
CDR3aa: CSARGGTGMDTQYF

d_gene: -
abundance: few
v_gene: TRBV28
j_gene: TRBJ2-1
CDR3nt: TGTGCCAGCAGTCTCAACAGGGTACCGAGCTCCTACAATGAGCAGTTCTTC
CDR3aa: CASSLNRVPSSYNEQFF

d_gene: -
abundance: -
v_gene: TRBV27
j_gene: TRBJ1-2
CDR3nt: TGTGCCAGCAGTGGACTGAGCGACTATGGCTACACCTTC
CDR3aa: CASSGLSDYGYTF

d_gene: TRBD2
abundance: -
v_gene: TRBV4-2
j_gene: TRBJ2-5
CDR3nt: TGTGCCAGCAGCCAAGAATTGGCGGGGGGTCTTCAAGAGACCCAGTACTTC
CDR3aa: CASSQELAGGLQETQYF

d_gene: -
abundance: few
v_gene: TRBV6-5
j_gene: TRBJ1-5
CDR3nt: TGTGCCAGCAGTTACTCAGGGGGCAATCAGCCCCAGCATTTT
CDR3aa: CASSYSGGNQPQHF

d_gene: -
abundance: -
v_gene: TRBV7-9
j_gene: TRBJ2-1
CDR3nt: TGTGCCGTTGGGGTAGTGGTCCAGTTCTTC
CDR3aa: CAVGVVVQFF

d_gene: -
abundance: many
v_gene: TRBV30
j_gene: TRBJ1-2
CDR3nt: TGTGCCTGGAGTGTTGGGACCTCGGCGGCCTATGGCTACACCTTC
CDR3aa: CAWSVGTSAAYGYTF

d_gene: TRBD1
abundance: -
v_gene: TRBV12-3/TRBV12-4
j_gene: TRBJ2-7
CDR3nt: TGTGCCAGCAGAACGACAGGGCCTGGACACGAGCAGTACTTC
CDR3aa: CASRTTGPGHEQYF

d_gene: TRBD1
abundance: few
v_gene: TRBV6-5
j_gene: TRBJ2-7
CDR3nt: TGTGCCAGCAGCCGCGGACAGGGCACAGAATACGAGCAGTACTTC
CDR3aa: CASSRGQGTEYEQYF

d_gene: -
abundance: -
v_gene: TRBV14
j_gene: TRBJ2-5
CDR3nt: TGTGCCAGCAGCCAACATAACCCGACAGACAAAGAGACCCAGTACTTC
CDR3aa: CASSQHNPTDKETQYF

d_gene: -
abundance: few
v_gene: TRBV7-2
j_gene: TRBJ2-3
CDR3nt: TGTACCAGCAGCTTATATGGAGCAGATACGCAGTATTTT
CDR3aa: CTSSLYGADTQYF

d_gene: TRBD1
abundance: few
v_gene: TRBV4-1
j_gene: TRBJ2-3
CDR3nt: TGCGCCAGCAGCCAAGATGGGACAGGGGCCGATACGCAGTATTTT
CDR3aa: CASSQDGTGADTQYF

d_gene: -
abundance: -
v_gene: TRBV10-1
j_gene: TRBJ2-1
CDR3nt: TGCGCCAGCAGTGAGTCATCGGCTAGCTCCTACAATGAGCAGTTCTTC
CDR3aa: CASSESSASSYNEQFF

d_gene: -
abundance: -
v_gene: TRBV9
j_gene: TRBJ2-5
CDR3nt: TGTGCCAGCAGCGCTACCGGGACTCTGAACCCAAGAGGGGAGACCCAGTACTTC
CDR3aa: CASSATGTLNPRGETQYF